The 28 T cell receptor beta chains given below trace back to one sample, sequenced in a study of blood T cell repertoires in COVID-19. Method: immunoSEQ multiplex PCR; TCRdb's copy keeps in-frame clones and lacks some. Among about 69,000 clones listed, about four fifths were seen once. The sequencing input was peripheral blood. The receptors here all came from a man aged 45 to 65 with COVID-19, enrolled during active disease.

The genes are TRBV9 and TRBJ2-7, with TRBD2 as a possible D gene (5 bases). Trimming stripped 4 bases from V and 2 bases from J, with 22 bases between. This CDR3 comprises 17 residues. Germline V gene lookup returns CDR1 SGDLS and CDR2 YYNGEE. In nucleotides, the CDR3 is TGTGCCAGCAGCATAAGCGAGTCTAGCTACGACACCTACGAGCAGTACTTC. Translated: CASSISESSYDTYEQYF.

The CDR3 loop is CASSKPGPAGETQYF. In DNA form, the CDR3 reads TGTGCCAGCTCCAAGCCGGGTCCCGCAGGGGAGACCCAGTACTTC. The chain has TRBV18 and TRBJ2-5, with D maybe TRBD1 (5 bases). CDR3 length: 15 amino acids. Germline V CDR1 and CDR2: KGHSH, LQKENI. V lost 6 bases, J lost 5 bases, and 19 bases lay in between. Variable domain in full (rest from reference TRBV18 and TRBJ2-5): NAGVMQNPRHLVRRRGQEARLRCSPMKGHSHVYWYRQLPEEGLKFMVYLQKENIIDESGMPKERFSAEFPKEGPSILRIQQVVRGDSAAYFCASSKPGPAGETQYFGPGTRLLVL.

This chain connects TRBV6-4 to TRBJ2-2; D remains unclear. The CDR3 is 13 amino acids. V lost 2 bases and J 4 bases, leaving 5 bases between the germline ends. Per germline, CDR1 MRHNA and CDR2 SNTAGT. CDR3 in amino acids: CASSDDITGELFF. Here the CDR3 DNA reads TGTGCCAGCAGTGACGACATCACCGGGGAGCTGTTTTTT.

The J gene is TRBJ2-6, the V gene TRBV7-2; TRBD2 is a possible D gene (7 bases). Germline CDR1 is SGHTA and CDR2 is FQGNSA. The V end was cut by 5 bases, the J end by 1 base, with 15 bases between. The CDR3 contains 17 residues. The CDR3 here is CASSGAGAGSGANVLTF. In DNA, the CDR3 is TGTGCCAGCAGCGGGGCGGGGGCCGGTTCTGGGGCCAACGTCCTGACTTTC.

The chain is built from TRBV19 and TRBJ1-2; D call uncertain. This CDR3 has 13 amino acids. V lost 1 base, J lost 2 bases, and 5 bases lay in between. The germline gives CDR1 LNHDA, CDR2 SQIVND (reference sequence). The CDR3, as DNA: TGTGCCAGTAGTATAGCGCGGAACTATGGCTACACCTTC. It is translated as CASSIARNYGYTF.

The rearrangement uses TRBV6-5 and TRBJ1-1, with 9 bases fitting TRBD1. CDR1 is MNHEY, CDR2 SVGAGI, per germline. The CDR3 spans 14 residues. The V and J ends lost 7 bases and 5 bases, in that order; junction bases with no gene match: 8. The CDR3 nucleotides are TGTGCCAGCATCCCGACAGGGGGATGGACTGAAGCTTTCTTT. Residues: CASIPTGGWTEAFF.

The genes are TRBV29-1 and TRBJ2-5; TRBD2 might be the D (6 bases). CDR1 SQVTM and CDR2 ANQGSEA come from the germline V gene. This CDR3 is built from 13 residues. The V end lost 6 bases, the J end lost 4 bases, and 15 bases lay between the germline ends. CDR3 bases: TGCAGCGTAAAAGGGACTTCCTTAGAGACCCAGTACTTC. It translates to CSVKGTSLETQYF.

The rearrangement joins TRBV6-5 to TRBJ1-2; D call uncertain. V gave up 7 bases and J gave up 8 bases, with 14 bases separating them. Germline V lookup: CDR1 MNHEY, CDR2 SVGAGI. This CDR3 is 12 amino acids long. CDR3 DNA: TGTGCCAGCACCCCCGGTACGTTCGGCTACACCTTC. It specifies CASTPGTFGYTF.

This clone showed up just once. This sequence joins TRBV6-5 and TRBJ1-1; a possible D gene is TRBD1 (6 bases). The CDR3 is 15 amino acids. Trimming took 6 bases from V and 0 from J, leaving 14 bases between them. CDR1 and CDR2 (germline): MNHEY, SVGAGI. The CDR3 nucleotides are TGTGCCAGCAGAGTCGACGGGGACATGAACACTGAAGCTTTCTTT. It encodes CASRVDGDMNTEAFF.

This sequence joins TRBV5-1 and TRBJ2-5; the D gene is possibly TRBD1 (6 bases). CDR1 SGHRS and CDR2 YFSETQ come from the germline V gene. V was shortened by 5 bases and J by 5 bases, with 16 bases between the two germline ends. This CDR3 comprises 14 residues. The CDR3 DNA reads as TGCGCCAGCAGTCGAGGACAGTCCTTGGAGACCCAGTACTTC. Translated, it gives CASSRGQSLETQYF.

The chain couples TRBV6-5 to TRBJ2-6, with D possibly matching TRBD2 (5 bases). V was trimmed by 10 bases and J by 0 bases, leaving 13 bases between them. The CDR3 runs to 15 residues. Per the germline V gene, CDR1 is MNHEY and CDR2 is SVGAGI. The CDR3 spells CATLPRDSGANVLTF. Here the CDR3 DNA reads TGTGCCACCCTACCCCGGGACTCTGGGGCCAACGTCCTGACTTTC.

The chain combines TRBV7-2 with TRBJ2-5; D possibly corresponds to TRBD1 (5 bases). Per the germline V gene, CDR1 is SGHTA and CDR2 is FQGNSA. Trimming removed 4 bases from V and 1 base from J, with 13 bases in between. CDR3 length: 15 amino acids. The CDR3 reads CASSSTHRTQETQYF. The DNA of the CDR3 is TGTGCCAGCAGCTCCACTCACAGGACCCAAGAGACCCAGTACTTC.

The chain uses TRBV6-2 or TRBV6-3 and TRBJ2-7, with no clear D. Germline-derived CDR1 and CDR2 are MNHEY and SVGEGT. Between the trimmed V and J ends, which lost 4 bases and 3 bases, there was a span of 7 bases. CDR3 size: 12 residues. This chain's CDR3 is CASSFTDYEQYF. The CDR3 nucleotides read TGTGCCAGCAGTTTTACAGACTACGAGCAGTACTTC.

This chain joins TRBV2 and TRBJ2-7; 10 positions agree with TRBD1. The J segment lost 0 bases and the V segment lost 5 bases, leaving 1 base of the junction unmatched. Germline CDR1 is SNHLY and CDR2 is FYNNEI. The CDR3 covers 14 residues. The CDR3 loop is CASSRQGASYEQYF. Here the CDR3 DNA reads TGTGCCAGCAGTCGACAGGGGGCCTCCTACGAGCAGTACTTC.

This clone was detected only once. The chain uses TRBV9 and TRBJ2-7, with TRBD2 matching 8 bases. The germline V gene has CDR1 SGDLS and CDR2 YYNGEE. This CDR3 comprises 16 residues. V lost 4 bases, J lost 8 bases, and 17 bases stayed unmatched. The CDR3 sequence is CASSPYAGGRIDQQYF. Here the CDR3 DNA reads TGTGCCAGCAGCCCATACGCGGGGGGCCGGATCGATCAGCAGTACTTC. Combining the CDR3 with reference TRBV9 and TRBJ2-7 gives the whole variable domain DSGVTQTPKHLITATGQRVTLRCSPRSGDLSVYWYQQSLDQGLQFLIQYYNGEERAKGNILERFSAQQFPDLHSELNLSSLELGDSALYFCASSPYAGGRIDQQYFGPGTRLTVT.

The V call is TRBV30, the J call TRBJ1-1; D ambiguous. V lost 3 bases, J lost 4 bases, and 15 bases lay in between. CDR3 length: 14 residues. Germline CDR1 is GTSNPN and CDR2 is SVGIG (reference sequence). The CDR3 sequence is CAWRNSGRATEAFF. In nucleotides, the CDR3 is TGTGCCTGGAGGAATTCCGGGAGGGCCACTGAAGCTTTCTTT.

The gene calls are TRBV14 and TRBJ2-7; perhaps TRBD2 as D (7 bases). CDR1 is SGHDN, CDR2 FVKESK, per germline. Deletions cut 4 bases from V and 6 bases from J, with 25 bases between. The CDR3 covers 17 residues. The CDR3 region is CASSRLVGQGGAREQYF. The CDR3 nucleotides read TGTGCCAGCAGCCGTCTAGTGGGGCAAGGGGGGGCCCGCGAGCAGTACTTC.

V is TRBV20-1 and J is TRBJ2-7; the D gene is possibly TRBD2 (5 bases). The V end was cut by 3 bases, the J end by 4 bases, with 10 bases between. This CDR3 contains 12 residues. Per germline, CDR1 DFQATT and CDR2 SNEGSKA (reference sequence). CDR3 in amino acids: CSASRRVYEQYF. Here the CDR3 DNA reads TGCAGTGCTAGTCGGCGGGTTTACGAGCAGTACTTC.

This sequence joins TRBV4-2 and TRBJ1-5; D ambiguous. The germline V and J ends were trimmed by 0 bases and 5 bases, with 11 bases remaining between them. The germline V gene has CDR1 LGHNA and CDR2 YNFKEQ. The CDR3 consists of 15 residues. CDR3 loop: CASSQDIAGYQPQHF. The CDR3 nucleotides read TGTGCCAGCAGCCAAGATATAGCGGGGTATCAGCCCCAGCATTTT.

The chain employs TRBV3-1 (or the pseudogene TRBV3-2) and TRBJ2-5, with TRBD2 identical over 13 bases. In germline, CDR1 is LGHDT, CDR2 YNNKEL (reference sequence). Germline trimming cut 3 bases from V and 4 bases from J; bases unmatched to any gene: 2. The CDR3 contains 15 residues. As DNA, the CDR3 is TGTGCCAGCAGCCACGGACTAGCGGGGGTAGAGACCCAGTACTTC. It yields the protein CASSHGLAGVETQYF.

The chain combines TRBV7-6 with TRBJ1-1; 8 bases are shared with TRBD1. The CDR3 has 13 residues. The V gene end was trimmed by 5 bases and the J gene end by 7 bases; junction bases not matched to a gene: 6. Germline V gene data show CDR1 as SGHVS and CDR2 as FNYEAQ. The CDR3 protein is CASSQGQGIEAFF. CDR3 nucleotide sequence: TGTGCCAGCAGCCAAGGACAGGGTATTGAAGCTTTCTTT. The entire variable domain, with the rest obtained from reference TRBV7-6 and TRBJ1-1, is as follows: GAGVSQSPRYKVTKRGQDVALRCDPISGHVSLYWYRQALGQGPEFLTYFNYEAQQDKSGLPNDRFSAERPEGSISTLTIQRTEQRDSAMYRCASSQGQGIEAFFGQGTRLTVV.

The chain couples TRBV4-2 to TRBJ2-3; D gene ambiguous. The CDR3 has 14 residues. CDR1 is LGHNA, CDR2 YNFKEQ, per germline. The V end was cut by 0 bases, the J end by 4 bases, with 8 bases between. The CDR3 DNA reads as TGTGCCAGCAGCCAAGATATGAGTTCAGATACGCAGTATTTT. Encoded protein: CASSQDMSSDTQYF.

The rearrangement links TRBV12-2 to TRBJ1-2. TRBV12-2 is a pseudogene. The CDR3 length is 17 residues. CDR3: CASRLAKGRSTPPYYSF. For the CDR3, the DNA is TGTGCAAGTCGCTTAGCGAAAGGGAGGTCGACCCCTCCTTACTACTCCTTC.

J is TRBJ2-7 and V is TRBV7-3; a weak D match, TRBD1 (6 bases). Germline V gene lookup returns CDR1 SGHTA and CDR2 FQGTGA. Trimming left V 1 base short and J 2 bases short, with 9 bases between. The CDR3 extends over 14 amino acids. The CDR3 loop reads CASSLSQGTYEQYF. CDR3 DNA: TGTGCCAGCAGCTTAAGCCAGGGGACCTACGAGCAGTACTTC.

The J gene is TRBJ2-2, the V gene TRBV2; D possibly corresponds to TRBD1 (6 bases). CDR3 size: 13 residues. Germline-derived CDR1 and CDR2 are SNHLY and FYNNEI. V was clipped by 8 bases and J by 6 bases, with 13 bases between them. The CDR3 DNA reads TGTGCCAGCCGGACGGACAGTCCCGGGGAGCTGTTTTTT. Translating gives CASRTDSPGELFF.

As concerns this clone: Distinct nucleotide sequences in the sample also encode this CDR3. The rearrangement joins TRBV3-1 (or the pseudogene TRBV3-2) to TRBJ2-7, with TRBD1 matching 7 bases. CDR1 LGHDT and CDR2 YNNKEL come from the germline V gene (reference sequence). This CDR3 region has 16 residues. V was clipped by 0 bases and J by 0 bases; unmatched bases: 5. The CDR3, as DNA: TGTGCCAGCAGCCAAGAAGGCAGGGGGAGCTCCTACGAGCAGTACTTC. This codes for CASSQEGRGSSYEQYF.

This clone was counted a few times. This chain uses TRBV4-3 with TRBJ1-2, with 12 bases aligning to TRBD1. The V segment lost 0 bases and the J segment 8 bases; nucleotides outside the gene matches: 7. The germline CDR1 and CDR2 sequences are LGHNA and YSLEER. The length of the CDR3 is 16 residues. The CDR3, as DNA: TGCGCCAGCAGCCAAGAAGGGGACAGGGGGCGTCGAGGCTACACCTTC. Protein product: CASSQEGDRGRRGYTF.

This chain uses TRBV19 with TRBJ1-1; D unclear. The CDR3 runs 13 residues. CDR1 and CDR2 from the germline V gene are LNHDA and SQIVND (reference sequence). Deletions cut 7 bases from V and 8 bases from J, with 17 bases between. CDR3 in DNA: TGTGCCAGTACCCTAACTAGAGAACAGGAAGCTTTCTTT. Its protein is CASTLTREQEAFF.